The rows below give T cell receptor beta chains drawn from one sample of a study of cytomegalovirus exposure and HLA in healthy donors. Assay used: immunoSEQ multiplex PCR; TCRdb lists only in-frame clones, some missing. Of 100,000 or so clones in the sample, 70% to 80% were seen once. Material: PBMCs. The receptors stem from a woman aged 18-29 years in good health and CMV-seropositive. The CDR3 runs from the conserved cysteine through the conserved F or W. The D gene is left open where the match is weak. Clone size appears in some rows only: once, few, many, or a class for an expanded clone.

D: -; V: TRBV7-9; size: -; J: TRBJ2-7; CDR3: CASSLVFGSYEQYF; DNA: TGTGCCAGCAGCTTAGTCTTCGGTTCCTACGAGCAGTACTTC
D: -; V: TRBV7-9; size: few; J: TRBJ2-7; CDR3: CASSLDLSGGFREQYF; DNA: TGTGCCAGCAGCTTAGACTTGTCAGGGGGGTTCCGGGAGCAGTACTTC
D: TRBD1; V: TRBV10-3; size: -; J: TRBJ2-7; CDR3: CAISRQGAYEQYF; DNA: TGTGCCATCAGTAGACAGGGGGCCTACGAGCAGTACTTC
D: -; V: TRBV30; size: -; J: TRBJ1-6; CDR3: CAYRQDSPLHF; DNA: TGTGCCTACCGACAGGATTCACCCCTCCACTTT
D: TRBD1; V: TRBV6-1; size: -; J: TRBJ1-2; CDR3: CASREGLTGIYGYTF; DNA: TGTGCCAGCAGAGAAGGGCTGACAGGGATCTATGGCTACACCTTC
D: -; V: TRBV19; size: -; J: TRBJ2-1; CDR3: CASSTSLWRFSYNEQFF; DNA: TGTGCCAGTAGTACCTCCTTATGGCGGTTCTCCTACAATGAGCAGTTCTTC
D: -; V: TRBV7-3; size: -; J: TRBJ2-3; CDR3: CASSLDGTSTDTQYF; DNA: TGTGCCAGCAGCTTAGATGGTACAAGCACAGATACGCAGTATTTT
D: TRBD2; V: TRBV4-3; size: -; J: TRBJ2-1; CDR3: CASSQDRGLAGGLSSYNEQFF; DNA: TGCGCCAGCAGCCAAGATAGGGGACTAGCGGGAGGGCTCAGCTCCTACAATGAGCAGTTCTTC
D: TRBD2; V: TRBV5-1; size: -; J: TRBJ2-7; CDR3: CASSLAARVVAGGSFYEQYF; DNA: TGCGCCAGCAGCTTGGCGGCCCGAGTGGTAGCGGGAGGTTCTTTCTACGAGCAGTACTTC
D: TRBD2; V: TRBV29-1; size: -; J: TRBJ2-1; CDR3: CSVERARTSGINEQFF; DNA: TGCAGCGTTGAACGGGCCCGGACTAGCGGGATTAATGAGCAGTTCTTC
D: -; V: TRBV27; size: -; J: TRBJ2-7; CDR3: CASSFRGSEQYF; DNA: TGTGCCAGCAGTTTTCGGGGTTCCGAGCAGTACTTC
D: -; V: TRBV19; size: few; J: TRBJ1-2; CDR3: CASRETGTLRGGYTF; DNA: TGTGCCAGTAGAGAAACCGGGACACTCAGAGGAGGCTACACCTTC
D: -; V: TRBV7-2; size: -; J: TRBJ2-3; CDR3: CASSPSTDTQYF; DNA: TGTGCCAGCAGTCCTAGCACAGATACGCAGTATTTT
D: TRBD2; V: TRBV11-2; size: -; J: TRBJ2-2; CDR3: CASSPGTSSGELFF; DNA: TGTGCCAGCAGTCCCGGGACTAGTTCCGGGGAGCTGTTTTTT
D: -; V: TRBV4-1; size: -; J: TRBJ2-5; CDR3: CASSRLVRETQYF; DNA: TGCGCCAGCAGCAGACTAGTTAGAGAGACCCAGTACTTC
D: TRBD2; V: TRBV5-3; size: -; J: TRBJ2-1; CDR3: CARSFSGSSYNEQFF; DNA: TGTGCCAGAAGCTTTAGCGGGAGCTCCTACAATGAGCAGTTCTTC
D: -; V: TRBV7-2; size: -; J: TRBJ2-1; CDR3: CASSFTTYLNNEQFF; DNA: TGTGCCAGCAGCTTTACTACGTATCTTAACAATGAGCAGTTCTTC
D: -; V: TRBV7-6; size: -; J: TRBJ2-1; CDR3: CASSVTDGLSEQFF; DNA: TGTGCCAGCAGCGTGACAGACGGTTTAAGTGAGCAGTTCTTC
D: TRBD2; V: TRBV2; size: -; J: TRBJ2-1; CDR3: CASSEGNGRAEFF; DNA: TGTGCCAGCAGTGAAGGTAACGGGAGGGCCGAATTCTTC
D: -; V: TRBV6-5; size: -; J: TRBJ1-2; CDR3: CASSIRQARDGYTF; DNA: TGTGCCAGCAGTATCCGACAGGCCAGGGATGGCTACACCTTC
D: -; V: TRBV27; size: few; J: TRBJ1-6; CDR3: CASRNTKGSYNSPLHF; DNA: TGTGCCAGCAGGAACACGAAGGGGTCCTATAATTCACCCCTCCACTTT
D: TRBD1; V: TRBV19; size: -; J: TRBJ2-7; CDR3: CASSISVSRTGGSYEQYF; DNA: TGTGCCAGTAGTATATCAGTGAGTCGGACAGGGGGGTCCTACGAGCAGTACTTC
D: TRBD2; V: TRBV2; size: -; J: TRBJ2-7; CDR3: CASSERASGTTYEQYF; DNA: TGTGCCAGCAGTGAAAGGGCTAGCGGAACCACCTACGAGCAGTACTTC
D: TRBD2; V: TRBV5-1; size: -; J: TRBJ2-1; CDR3: CASSTADFTAGPVNEQFF; DNA: TGCGCCAGCAGCACCGCCGACTTTACAGCGGGACCAGTCAATGAGCAGTTCTTC
D: -; V: TRBV7-2; size: -; J: TRBJ2-1; CDR3: CASSSMEIYNEQFF; DNA: TGTGCCAGCAGCTCCATGGAGATTTACAATGAGCAGTTCTTC
D: TRBD1; V: TRBV7-9; size: -; J: TRBJ1-1; CDR3: CASTRPGTGVYTEAFF; DNA: TGTGCCAGCACCCGCCCGGGGACAGGAGTCTACACTGAAGCTTTCTTT
D: TRBD2; V: TRBV6-5; size: -; J: TRBJ2-4; CDR3: CASSYSGSEGNIQYF; DNA: TGTGCCAGCAGTTATAGCGGGAGTGAGGGGAACATTCAGTACTTC
D: -; V: TRBV4-3; size: -; J: TRBJ2-2; CDR3: CASSQDREPGELFF; DNA: TGCGCCAGCAGCCAAGATAGGGAGCCAGGGGAGCTGTTTTTT
D: -; V: TRBV7-9; size: -; J: TRBJ2-2; CDR3: CASRLSVNTGELFF; DNA: TGTGCCAGCAGATTGAGCGTCAACACCGGGGAGCTGTTTTTT
D: TRBD1; V: TRBV19; size: -; J: TRBJ2-7; CDR3: CASSTPGTGTYEQYF; DNA: TGTGCCAGTAGCACCCCAGGGACAGGAACCTACGAGCAGTACTTC
D: TRBD1; V: TRBV2; size: -; J: TRBJ2-2; CDR3: CASSVDREIGELFF; DNA: TGTGCCAGCAGCGTGGACAGGGAGATTGGGGAGCTGTTTTTT
D: -; V: TRBV30; size: -; J: TRBJ1-2; CDR3: CAWSKSGDGGYTF; DNA: TGTGCCTGGAGCAAGAGCGGAGATGGTGGCTACACCTTC
D: -; V: TRBV5-1; size: -; J: TRBJ2-2; CDR3: CASSLAVTGELFF; DNA: TGCGCCAGCAGCTTGGCAGTGACCGGGGAGCTGTTTTTT
D: -; V: TRBV7-9; size: once; J: TRBJ2-1; CDR3: CASSRRQAALYNEQFF; DNA: TGTGCCAGCAGCCGTCGACAGGCTGCCCTCTACAATGAGCAGTTCTTC
D: -; V: TRBV7-8; size: -; J: TRBJ1-4; CDR3: CASSFQTGPNEKLFF; DNA: TGTGCCAGCAGCTTCCAGACAGGCCCTAATGAAAAACTGTTTTTT
D: -; V: TRBV6-1; size: -; J: TRBJ1-5; CDR3: CASSETGAFNQPQHF; DNA: TGTGCCAGCAGTGAAACAGGAGCGTTCAATCAGCCCCAGCATTTT
D: -; V: TRBV7-3; size: -; J: TRBJ1-1; CDR3: CASSPKGQGNTEAFF; DNA: TGTGCCAGCAGCCCGAAAGGGCAGGGAAACACTGAAGCTTTCTTT
D: -; V: TRBV28; size: -; J: TRBJ1-2; CDR3: CASSYDSTNYGYTF; DNA: TGTGCCAGCAGTTACGACAGTACTAACTATGGCTACACCTTC
D: TRBD1; V: TRBV4-3; size: once; J: TRBJ2-7; CDR3: CASGIDRGYEQYF; DNA: TGCGCCAGCGGAATAGACAGGGGGTACGAGCAGTACTTC
D: TRBD2; V: TRBV10-3; size: -; J: TRBJ2-7; CDR3: CAISESPGGRYEQYF; DNA: TGTGCCATCAGTGAGTCCCCGGGGGGGAGGTACGAGCAGTACTTC
D: -; V: TRBV28; size: -; J: TRBJ2-7; CDR3: CASSLYSGSYEQYF; DNA: TGTGCCAGCAGTTTATATAGCGGCTCCTACGAGCAGTACTTC
D: -; V: TRBV7-3; size: -; J: TRBJ2-5; CDR3: CASSLATPGTQYF; DNA: TGTGCCAGCAGCTTAGCCACCCCAGGGACCCAGTACTTC
D: -; V: TRBV10-2; size: -; J: TRBJ2-2; CDR3: CASSELLLGDVDTGELFF; DNA: TGCGCCAGCAGTGAATTGCTACTAGGAGACGTCGACACCGGGGAGCTGTTTTTT
D: -; V: TRBV7-9; size: -; J: TRBJ1-1; CDR3: CASSLVLGEVEAFF; DNA: TGTGCCAGCAGCTTAGTCCTGGGTGAGGTTGAAGCTTTCTTT
D: TRBD2; V: TRBV19; size: -; J: TRBJ2-2; CDR3: CASSMSTSGRGGGELFF; DNA: TGTGCCAGTAGTATGAGTACTAGCGGGAGAGGAGGCGGGGAGCTGTTTTTT
D: -; V: TRBV5-1; size: -; J: TRBJ2-5; CDR3: CASSLAVETQYF; DNA: TGCGCCAGCAGCTTGGCCGTGGAGACCCAGTACTTC
D: -; V: TRBV4-2; size: -; J: TRBJ2-3; CDR3: CASSQDRSTDTQYF; DNA: TGTGCCAGCAGCCAAGATCGGAGCACAGATACGCAGTATTTT
D: TRBD1; V: TRBV19; size: -; J: TRBJ2-7; CDR3: CASSNQGEYEQYF; DNA: TGTGCCAGTAGTAACCAGGGGGAGTACGAGCAGTACTTC